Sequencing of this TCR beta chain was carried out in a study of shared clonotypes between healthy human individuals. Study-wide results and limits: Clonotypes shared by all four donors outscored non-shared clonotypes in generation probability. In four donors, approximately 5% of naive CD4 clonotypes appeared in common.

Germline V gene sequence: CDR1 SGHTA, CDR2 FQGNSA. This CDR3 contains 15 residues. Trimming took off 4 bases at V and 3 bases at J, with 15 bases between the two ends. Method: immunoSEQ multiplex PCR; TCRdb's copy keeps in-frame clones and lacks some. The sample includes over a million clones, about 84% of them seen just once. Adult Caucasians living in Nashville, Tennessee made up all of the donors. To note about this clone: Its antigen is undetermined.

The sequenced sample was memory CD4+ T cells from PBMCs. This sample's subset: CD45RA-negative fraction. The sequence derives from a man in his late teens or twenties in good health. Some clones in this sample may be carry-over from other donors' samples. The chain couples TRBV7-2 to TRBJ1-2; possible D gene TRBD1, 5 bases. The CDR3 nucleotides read TGTGCCAGCAGCTCCTCCCGGGGGTTGGACTATGGCTACACCTTC. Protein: CASSSSRGLDYGYTF.